The 30 T cell receptor beta chains given below trace back to one sample, sequenced in a study of cytomegalovirus exposure and HLA in healthy donors. Profiled with immunoSEQ multiplex PCR; TCRdb holds only in-frame clones, not every one. The sample lists 150,000 to 200,000 clones, roughly 85% seen once, with about 16% in the top ten. The sequencing input was PBMCs. These receptors were obtained from a man aged 18 to 30 in good health and CMV-seropositive.

V is TRBV2 and J is TRBJ2-3, with a tentative D call TRBD2 (6 bases). The CDR3 covers 14 residues. Looked up from germline, CDR1 is SNHLY and CDR2 is FYNNEI. Trimming took 2 bases from V and 11 from J, leaving 17 bases between them. CDR3 protein: CASSETTSSWGQYF. As DNA, the CDR3 is TGTGCCAGCAGTGAAACCACTAGCTCCTGGGGGCAGTATTTT.

V usage is TRBV27 and J usage is TRBJ2-3; 10 bases are shared with TRBD1. Per the germline V gene, CDR1 is MNHEY and CDR2 is SMNVEV (reference sequence). The trim removed 9 bases at V and 4 bases at J, leaving 4 bases unmatched. The CDR3 spans 13 residues. CDR3 in DNA: TGTGCCAGTCGGGACAGGGGACCAGATACGCAGTATTTT. Protein sequence: CASRDRGPDTQYF.

CDR3 protein: CAISVGGEGPREQYF. CDR3 in DNA: TGTGCCATCAGTGTAGGGGGGGAGGGCCCTCGGGAGCAGTACTTC. This chain links TRBV10-3 with TRBJ2-7; possibly TRBD2 for D (7 bases). The CDR3 extends over 15 amino acids. CDR1 and CDR2 from the germline V gene are ENHRY and SYGVKD. The V end was cut by 4 bases, the J end by 7 bases, with 20 bases between.

The chain employs TRBV7-9 and TRBJ1-4; D is undetermined. The V gene lost 3 bases and the J gene lost 3 bases, with 5 bases spanning the gap. The germline V gene encodes CDR1 SEHNR and CDR2 FQNEAQ (reference sequence). This CDR3 contains 13 residues. The CDR3 reads CASSFTANEKLFF. DNA of the CDR3: TGTGCCAGCAGCTTTACGGCTAATGAAAAACTGTTTTTT. The full variable domain, rest sourced from reference TRBV7-9 and TRBJ1-4, is DTGVSQNPRHKITKRGQNVTFRCDPISEHNRLYWYRQTLGQGPEFLTYFQNEAQLEKSRLLSDRFSAERPKGSFSTLEIQRTEQGDSAMYLCASSFTANEKLFFGSGTQLSVL.

The V gene is TRBV28, the J gene TRBJ1-1; 7 bases match TRBD1. The V gene's germline CDR1 is MDHEN and CDR2 SYDVKM. V was pared by 8 bases and J by 3 bases, with 24 bases of the junction left unmatched. The CDR3 sequence is 19 residues long. The CDR3 sequence is CASHFGIALTRGQDTEAFF. The CDR3, as DNA: TGTGCCAGCCACTTTGGTATAGCTCTAACTAGGGGGCAGGACACTGAAGCTTTCTTT.

This chain connects TRBV10-3 to TRBJ1-2, with 11 bases matching TRBD1. This CDR3 spans 15 amino acids. V gave up 0 bases and J gave up 7 bases; unmatched junction bases: 4. Germline V lookup: CDR1 ENHRY, CDR2 SYGVKD. This CDR3 reads CAISESGTGGTGYTF. CDR3 sequence (DNA): TGTGCCATCAGTGAGTCCGGGACAGGGGGGACTGGCTACACCTTC.

This chain connects TRBV19 to TRBJ1-1; D possibly corresponds to TRBD1 (5 bases). CDR3 length: 13 residues. V was pared by 6 bases and J by 1 base, with 9 bases between. Germline-derived CDR1 and CDR2 are LNHDA and SQIVND (reference sequence). The CDR3 loop reads CASRPRENTEAFF. The CDR3 DNA is TGTGCCAGTAGACCCAGGGAGAACACTGAAGCTTTCTTT.

This clone has a handful of counts. The chain links TRBV30 to TRBJ1-1, with a weak D call TRBD1 (6 bases). Per the germline V gene, CDR1 is GTSNPN and CDR2 is SVGIG (reference sequence). There are 15 residues in the CDR3. V lost 1 base, J lost 1 base, and 13 bases lay in between. The CDR3 is CAWSAYGTPNTEAFF. The CDR3 DNA sequence: TGTGCCTGGAGTGCTTACGGGACACCGAACACTGAAGCTTTCTTT.

V gene TRBV27 combines with J gene TRBJ2-2; unclear D gene. V lost 5 bases, J lost 0 bases, and 10 bases lay in between. CDR1 and CDR2 from the germline V gene are MNHEY and SMNVEV (reference sequence). The length of the CDR3 is 15 residues. Written as DNA, the CDR3 is TGTGCCAGCAGTCCCGGCGCGGCGAACACCGGGGAGCTGTTTTTT. Protein: CASSPGAANTGELFF.

V gene TRBV28 combines with J gene TRBJ2-1, with 7 bases identical to TRBD2. Trimming took 2 bases from V and 1 from J; bases not matched to a gene: 8. Germline CDR1 reads MDHEN; CDR2 reads SYDVKM. This CDR3 region has 17 residues. DNA for the CDR3: TGTGCCAGCAGTTTAAACGGCGGGAGTCATTCCTACAATGAGCAGTTCTTC. Translating gives CASSLNGGSHSYNEQFF.

This rearrangement joins TRBV7-2 to TRBJ2-1; unclear D gene. Germline CDR1 SGHTA, CDR2 FQGNSA. Trimming shortened V by 5 bases and J by 6 bases, and 8 bases separated the two germline ends. This CDR3 comprises 12 residues. The CDR3 nucleotides are TGTGCCAGCAGCCGAGACACCAATGAGCAGTTCTTC. Its translation: CASSRDTNEQFF. Complete variable domain (other parts from reference TRBV7-2 and TRBJ2-1): GAGVSQSPSNKVTEKGKDVELRCDPISGHTALYWYRQSLGQGLEFLIYFQGNSAPDKSGLPSDRFSAERTGGSVSTLTIQRTQQEDSAVYLCASSRDTNEQFFGPGTRLTVL.

This clone was seen once. The chain joins TRBV18 to TRBJ1-2; a weak D match, TRBD1 (6 bases). Germline CDR1 is KGHSH and CDR2 is LQKENI. The V end was cut by 5 bases, the J end by 6 bases, with 13 bases between. The CDR3 is made up of 13 amino acids. CDR3 nucleotides: TGTGCCAGCTCAATCACAGGGTACGATGGCTACACCTTC. Protein product: CASSITGYDGYTF.

The rearrangement joins TRBV11-2 to TRBJ2-1, with 8 bases aligning to TRBD1. The CDR3 length is 13 residues. Germline V CDR1 and CDR2: SGHAT, FQNNGV. With 8 bases clipped from V and 4 bases from J, the junction kept 4 bases outside the gene matches. The chain's CDR3 is CASVDRAYNEQFF. The CDR3 DNA follows: TGTGCCAGCGTGGACAGGGCATACAATGAGCAGTTCTTC.

This clone was seen a single time. The chain recombines TRBV30 with TRBJ2-7, with 7 bases lining up with TRBD1. The CDR3 extends over 13 amino acids. The V segment lost 1 base and the J segment 5 bases; nucleotides outside the gene matches: 5. Germline V gene sequence: CDR1 GTSNPN, CDR2 SVGIG (reference sequence). CDR3 protein: CAWSGDSNDEQYF. The CDR3 DNA sequence: TGTGCCTGGAGTGGGGACAGCAACGACGAGCAGTACTTC. Full variable domain (outside the CDR3, taken from reference TRBV30 and TRBJ2-7): SQTIHQWPATLVQPVGSPLSLECTVEGTSNPNLYWYRQAAGRGLQLLFYSVGIGQISSEVPQNLSASRPQDRQFILSSKKLLLSDSGFYLCAWSGDSNDEQYFGPGTRLTVT.

The chain combines TRBV27 with TRBJ2-4; D might be TRBD1 (5 bases). Looked up from germline, CDR1 is MNHEY and CDR2 is SMNVEV (reference sequence). This CDR3 is 16 amino acids long. V was shortened by 1 base and J by 1 base, with 11 bases between the two germline ends. The CDR3 region has the DNA TGTGCCAGCAGTTTATGGGCAGGGATGGCCAAAAACATTCAGTACTTC. Protein product: CASSLWAGMAKNIQYF.

This sequence joins TRBV27 and TRBJ2-2; no firm D call. Trimming took 6 bases from V and 1 from J, leaving 9 bases between them. The CDR3 has 14 amino acids. Germline CDR1 is MNHEY and CDR2 is SMNVEV (reference sequence). The CDR3 region is CASRVTLNTGELFF. The CDR3 region has the DNA TGTGCCAGCAGAGTGACTTTGAACACCGGGGAGCTGTTTTTT.

V gene TRBV27 combines with J gene TRBJ2-1, with a possible D match to TRBD1 (5 bases). The CDR3 loop spans 17 amino acids. V lost 4 bases and J lost 0, with 16 bases in between. Per germline, CDR1 MNHEY and CDR2 SMNVEV (reference sequence). The CDR3 DNA follows: TGTGCCAGCAGTTCGCTCCTTTGGGGCAGCTCCTACAATGAGCAGTTCTTC. It encodes CASSSLLWGSSYNEQFF.

Only one count was recorded for this clone. The DNA for the CDR3 is TGTGCCAGCGGTCTGCGGGAGTTCAATGAGCAGTTCTTC. This sequence encodes CASGLREFNEQFF. The chain has TRBV7-9 and TRBJ2-1; 7 bases match TRBD2. This CDR3 has 13 residues. V shed 8 bases, J shed 6 bases, and the junction held 7 bases outside the gene matches. Germline V gene sequence: CDR1 SEHNR, CDR2 FQNEAQ (reference sequence).

The chain is built from TRBV28 and TRBJ1-2, with 9 bases that match TRBD1. This CDR3 is built from 14 residues. V lost 5 bases to trimming and J lost 2 bases; unmatched junction nucleotides: 3. The germline V gene encodes CDR1 MDHEN and CDR2 SYDVKM. CDR3 sequence: CASSTGGANYGYTF. The DNA for the CDR3 is TGTGCCAGCAGTACAGGGGGCGCGAACTATGGCTACACCTTC.

V gene TRBV11-3 combines with J gene TRBJ1-1; D not resolved. In germline, CDR1 is SGHNT, CDR2 YENEEA. Trimming cost V 0 bases and J 2 bases, with 4 bases left between them. The CDR3 is 13 residues long. CDR3 in amino acids: CASSLEANTEAFF. CDR3 nucleotide sequence: TGTGCCAGCAGCTTAGAGGCCAACACTGAAGCTTTCTTT.

The chain uses TRBV9 and TRBJ1-6, with D unclear. V lost 4 bases and J lost 10, with 18 bases in between. CDR1 and CDR2 from the germline V gene are SGDLS and YYNGEE. The CDR3 spans 15 residues. Here the CDR3 DNA reads TGTGCCAGCAGCTCCCAAACTGCAACGGGGTCACCCCTCCACTTT. Its translation: CASSSQTATGSPLHF.

The chain has TRBV4-1 and TRBJ2-7; TRBD2 matches 10 bases. CDR3 length equals 16 residues. The V gene's germline CDR1 is MGHRA and CDR2 YSYEKL. The V segment lost 1 base and the J segment 5 bases; nucleotides outside the gene matches: 8. This chain's CDR3 is CASSQATAGGTHEQYF. The CDR3 nucleotides are TGCGCCAGCAGCCAAGCGACAGCGGGGGGGACCCACGAGCAGTACTTC.

This rearrangement joins TRBV2 to TRBJ1-2, with 7 bases aligning to TRBD1. Trimming cost V 6 bases and J 5 bases; bases outside gene matches: 6. CDR3 size: 13 residues. Germline CDR1 is SNHLY and CDR2 is FYNNEI. The DNA for the CDR3 is TGTGCCAGCAGACAGGGGCAAGCGTATGGCTACACCTTC. Translation: CASRQGQAYGYTF.

The chain combines TRBV9 with TRBJ2-1; TRBD2 aligns across 10 bases. CDR1 and CDR2 (germline): SGDLS, YYNGEE. J gave up 8 bases and V 0 bases, and 5 bases lay outside the gene matches. The CDR3 has 15 amino acids. Here the CDR3 reads CASSVEPSGSHEQFF. The CDR3 nucleotides are TGTGCCAGCAGCGTAGAGCCTAGCGGGAGCCATGAGCAGTTCTTC.

The chain carries TRBV2 and TRBJ2-2; D might be TRBD1 (6 bases). The germline CDR1 and CDR2 sequences are SNHLY and FYNNEI. Deletions cut 2 bases from V and 4 bases from J, with 14 bases between. CDR3 length: 16 residues. The CDR3 coding sequence is TGTGCCAGCAGTGAAAAGGCAGGGGTGGTCACCGGGGAGCTGTTTTTT. Its translation is CASSEKAGVVTGELFF.

The chain carries TRBV30 and TRBJ2-7; perhaps TRBD2 as D (5 bases). CDR1 GTSNPN and CDR2 SVGIG come from the germline V gene (reference sequence). The length of the CDR3 is 14 residues. The V gene lost 2 bases and the J gene lost 6 bases, with 17 bases spanning the gap. CDR3 residues: CAWSHIGRVGEQYF. DNA for the CDR3: TGTGCCTGGAGTCATATAGGGCGGGTAGGCGAGCAGTACTTC.

The chain carries TRBV6-1 and TRBJ2-1, with 8 bases matching TRBD2. CDR3 length equals 13 residues. J was trimmed by 6 bases and V by 6 bases; bases with no gene match: 4. Germline V gives CDR1 MNHNS, CDR2 SASEGT. The CDR3, as DNA: TGTGCCAGCAGAGCGGGAGTGGCCAATGAGCAGTTCTTC. It codes for CASRAGVANEQFF.

The chain recombines TRBV4-1 with TRBJ2-1; 9 bases fit TRBD2. Germline trimming cut 6 bases from V and 3 bases from J; bases unmatched to any gene: 9. The CDR3 covers 16 residues. Germline values: CDR1 MGHRA, CDR2 YSYEKL. CDR3 DNA: TGCGCCAGCAGTCATCTAGCGGGGAGGGACTACAATGAGCAGTTCTTC. Protein product: CASSHLAGRDYNEQFF.

This chain links TRBV28 with TRBJ2-1; 8 positions match TRBD2. V lost 6 bases, J lost 8 bases, and 12 bases stayed unmatched. The CDR3 spans 15 residues. Germline V CDR1 and CDR2: MDHEN, SYDVKM. The CDR3 loop reads CASSPGGGRSDEQFF. CDR3 DNA: TGTGCCAGCAGCCCGGGCGGGGGGCGCTCGGATGAGCAGTTCTTC.

This clone showed up just a few times. This chain joins TRBV6-5 and TRBJ1-1; D call uncertain. Trimming stripped 6 bases from V and 6 bases from J, with 20 bases between. Germline lookup yields CDR1 MNHEY and CDR2 SVGAGI. This CDR3 spans 15 amino acids. In DNA form, the CDR3 reads TGTGCCAGCAGATTGGATGTGTTTGAGGTAGCTGAAGCTTTCTTT. Translating it yields CASRLDVFEVAEAFF.